Listed here are 29 T cell receptor beta chains from one sample, sequenced in a study of blood T cell repertoires in COVID-19. Clones were sequenced by immunoSEQ multiplex PCR, and TCRdb holds only the in-frame ones, with some missing. Among 65,000 or so clones listed, roughly 74% were seen once. Source material: peripheral blood. These TCRs come from a human donor in a cohort sampled during active COVID-19.

This clone occurred once. The rearrangement joins TRBV5-1 to TRBJ2-7, with D hard to call. Deletions cut 2 bases from V and 7 bases from J, with 22 bases between. The CDR3 is made up of 16 amino acids. Germline-derived CDR1 and CDR2 are SGHRS and YFSETQ. CDR3 in DNA: TGCGCCAGCAGCTTTAATCGTCATGGCGGTACGGAGGAGCAGTACTTC. It translates to CASSFNRHGGTEEQYF.

This rearrangement joins TRBV5-1 to TRBJ2-1; 7 bases are shared with TRBD1. The CDR3 has 13 amino acids. Germline CDR1 SGHRS, CDR2 YFSETQ. J lost 5 bases, V lost 5 bases, and 4 bases had no gene match. CDR3 DNA: TGCGCCAGCAGAAGGGACAGCCACAATGAGCAGTTCTTC. This encodes CASRRDSHNEQFF.

The rearrangement uses TRBV5-6 and TRBJ2-7; the D gene is possibly TRBD1 (6 bases). Germline CDR1 SGHDT, CDR2 YYEEEE. CDR3 length: 16 amino acids. Trimming shortened V by 0 bases and J by 0 bases, and 13 bases separated the two germline ends. CDR3 protein: CASSLESTGVSYEQYF. The CDR3 DNA is TGTGCCAGCAGCTTGGAATCGACAGGAGTCTCCTACGAGCAGTACTTC.

The chain has TRBV7-9 and TRBJ2-7; D remains ambiguous. This CDR3 is built from 14 residues. Trimming removed 3 bases from V and 5 bases from J, with 14 bases in between. The germline V gene has CDR1 SEHNR and CDR2 FQNEAQ (reference sequence). The CDR3 region has the DNA TGTGCCAGCAGCTTGACCGGGTCTTCAGACGAGCAGTACTTC. As protein: CASSLTGSSDEQYF.

The rearrangement uses TRBV6-2 or TRBV6-3 and TRBJ1-5; D perhaps matches TRBD1 (6 bases). The germline V and J ends were trimmed by 2 bases and 2 bases, with 10 bases remaining between them. Germline-derived CDR1 and CDR2 are MNHEY and SVGEGT. The CDR3 has 15 residues. CDR3 in DNA: TGTGCCAGCAGTTACGACAGGATGGGCAATCAGCCCCAGCATTTT. Residues: CASSYDRMGNQPQHF.

This chain joins TRBV28 and TRBJ1-2; 8 nucleotides agree with TRBD1. V lost 6 bases and J lost 4; bases outside the gene matches: 7. Germline V gene lookup returns CDR1 MDHEN and CDR2 SYDVKM. The CDR3 has 14 amino acids. This CDR3 is CASSRGQGTYGYTF. The CDR3 DNA sequence: TGTGCCAGCAGCCGAGGACAGGGCACCTATGGCTACACCTTC.

The chain carries TRBV7-3 and TRBJ1-1; a possible D gene is TRBD1 (6 bases). Germline CDR1 SGHTA, CDR2 FQGTGA. CDR3 length: 13 amino acids. V dropped 5 bases and J dropped 1 base, with 8 bases sitting between them. The CDR3 nucleotides are TGTGCCAGCAGCGCGACAGGGAACACTGAAGCTTTCTTT. Encoded protein: CASSATGNTEAFF.

V usage is TRBV7-9 and J usage is TRBJ2-1, with D perhaps TRBD2 (6 bases). The V gene's germline CDR1 is SEHNR and CDR2 FQNEAQ (reference sequence). The CDR3 totals 13 residues. V lost 0 bases to trimming and J lost 8 bases, with 8 bases between them. CDR3 amino acids: CASSLAGGHEQFF. CDR3 in DNA: TGTGCCAGCAGCTTAGCGGGAGGCCATGAGCAGTTCTTC.

The gene calls are TRBV6-5 and TRBJ1-2, with 8 bases fitting TRBD1. In germline, CDR1 is MNHEY, CDR2 SVGAGI. This CDR3 has 13 residues. V lost 6 bases and J lost 5; bases outside the gene matches: 5. CDR3 bases: TGTGCCAGCAGATTACAGGGGGGGTATGGCTACACCTTC. It specifies CASRLQGGYGYTF.

The J gene is TRBJ2-3, the V gene TRBV2; D not resolved. The CDR3 is 15 residues long. Trimming pared 5 bases from V and 4 bases from J, leaving 16 bases between. Germline V CDR1 and CDR2: SNHLY, FYNNEI. Here the CDR3 reads CASSTQTPAADTQYF. The CDR3 bases are TGTGCCAGCAGTACCCAGACTCCCGCCGCAGATACGCAGTATTTT.

This clone has only a few counts. This chain uses TRBV5-1 with TRBJ2-5, with 9 bases fitting TRBD2. The CDR3 consists of 17 residues. Germline V gene lookup returns CDR1 SGHRS and CDR2 YFSETQ. V shed 0 bases, J shed 0 bases, and the junction held 6 bases outside the gene matches. CDR3 region: CASSLAAGGRHQETQYF. The CDR3 DNA sequence: TGCGCCAGCAGCTTGGCCGCGGGAGGGAGACACCAAGAGACCCAGTACTTC.

This chain links TRBV5-8 with TRBJ1-5; TRBD1 aligns across 7 bases. This CDR3 region has 15 residues. The V segment lost 0 bases and the J segment 0 bases; nucleotides outside the gene matches: 0. Germline V gene sequence: CDR1 SGHTS, CDR2 YDEGEE. CDR3 residues: CASSLGDSSNQPQHF. The CDR3 nucleotides read TGTGCCAGCAGCTTGGGGGACAGTAGCAATCAGCCCCAGCATTTT.

This clone was observed a handful of times. The chain uses TRBV18 and TRBJ2-1, with 10 bases that match TRBD2. Trimming removed 1 base from V and 5 bases from J; junction bases left unmatched: 5. The CDR3 length is 16 residues. The V gene's germline CDR1 is KGHSH and CDR2 LQKENI. The CDR3 sequence: CASSPQASGRDNEQFF. CDR3 nucleotide sequence: TGTGCCAGCTCACCACAGGCTAGCGGGAGAGACAATGAGCAGTTCTTC.

The chain carries TRBV10-3 and TRBJ2-7; TRBD1 agrees at 10 bases. The CDR3 contains 15 residues. Germline lookup yields CDR1 ENHRY and CDR2 SYGVKD. The junction had 6 bases not matched to a gene; V was cut back by 3 bases and J by 4 bases. This CDR3 reads CAISDSRDRGYEQYF. In DNA, the CDR3 is TGTGCCATCAGTGATTCCCGGGACAGGGGATACGAGCAGTACTTC.

This clone came up once. V usage is TRBV11-3 and J usage is TRBJ1-1, with 7 bases lining up with TRBD1. The germline CDR1 and CDR2 sequences are SGHNT and YENEEA. The V and J ends lost 5 bases and 8 bases, in that order; junction bases with no gene match: 5. The length of the CDR3 is 12 residues. The CDR3 protein is CASSPQGGEAFF. CDR3 nucleotide sequence: TGTGCCAGCAGCCCACAAGGGGGCGAAGCTTTCTTT.

The sample holds one count of this clone. V gene TRBV19 combines with J gene TRBJ1-2, with TRBD1 identical over 9 bases. Looked up from germline, CDR1 is LNHDA and CDR2 is SQIVND (reference sequence). This CDR3 contains 14 residues. Trimming took 5 bases from V and 7 from J; bases not matched to a gene: 8. The CDR3 sequence: CASSSPQGAGGYTF. The CDR3 DNA reads TGTGCCAGTAGTTCTCCACAGGGGGCTGGTGGCTACACCTTC.

Points on this clone: The sample holds other DNA sequences that translate to the same CDR3. This chain links TRBV28 with TRBJ2-7, with D tentatively TRBD1 (6 bases). From germline, CDR1 is MDHEN and CDR2 SYDVKM. With 3 bases removed from V and 4 bases from J, the gap between germline ends came to 13 bases. The CDR3 has 14 amino acids. For the CDR3, the DNA is TGTGCCAGCAGTTTCTCCCAGGGGACGTACGAGCAGTACTTC. It encodes CASSFSQGTYEQYF.

V is TRBV6-6 and J is TRBJ1-2; the D gene is possibly TRBD1 (6 bases). The CDR3 has 14 amino acids. Trimming cost V 8 bases and J 6 bases, with 19 bases left between them. Per germline, CDR1 MNHNY and CDR2 SVGAGI (reference sequence). The CDR3 reads CASQEGGARHGYTF. The CDR3 DNA follows: TGTGCCAGCCAGGAAGGGGGGGCTCGTCATGGCTACACCTTC.

The chain couples TRBV27 to TRBJ2-3, with 10 bases aligning to TRBD2. This CDR3 is built from 15 residues. V was pared by 10 bases and J by 7 bases, with 14 bases of the junction left unmatched. Germline V lookup: CDR1 MNHEY, CDR2 SMNVEV (reference sequence). CDR3 protein: CATRISSGSLHTQYF. As DNA, the CDR3 is TGTGCCACAAGAATATCTAGCGGGAGTTTGCATACGCAGTATTTT.

The chain carries TRBV5-4 and TRBJ1-2, with a possible D match to TRBD1 (5 bases). CDR1 and CDR2 (germline): SGHNT, YYREEE (reference sequence). Trimming took off 0 bases at V and 8 bases at J, with 14 bases between the two ends. This CDR3 has 14 residues. The DNA of the CDR3 is TGTGCCAGCAGCTTGGGATCGCAGGGTGGGGGCTACACCTTC. It yields the protein CASSLGSQGGGYTF.

CDR3 sequence: CASSRLASPSTDTQYF. The CDR3 DNA follows: TGCGCCAGCAGCCGACTAGCGAGCCCTAGCACAGATACGCAGTATTTT. This sequence joins TRBV4-3 and TRBJ2-3; 8 bases are shared with TRBD2. This CDR3 spans 16 amino acids. CDR1 and CDR2 (germline): LGHNA, YSLEER. V lost 4 bases to trimming and J lost 0 bases; unmatched junction nucleotides: 6.

This clone has a handful of counts. This sequence joins TRBV20-1 and TRBJ1-4; D call uncertain. The germline CDR1 and CDR2 sequences are DFQATT and SNEGSKA (reference sequence). V lost 6 bases, J lost 7 bases, and 9 bases lay in between. The CDR3 contains 11 residues. The CDR3 region is CSAAAAEKLFF. The CDR3 DNA is TGCAGTGCCGCGGCGGCTGAAAAACTGTTTTTT.

This clone was counted only a few times. The J gene is TRBJ2-7, the V gene TRBV4-2; D remains ambiguous. Germline loops: CDR1 LGHNA, CDR2 YNFKEQ. The V and J ends lost 1 base and 5 bases respectively, with 9 bases between them. The CDR3 has 13 amino acids. CDR3 loop: CASSQVRVDEQYF. The CDR3 coding sequence is TGTGCCAGCAGCCAAGTTCGGGTCGACGAGCAGTACTTC.

V and J are TRBV7-2 and TRBJ2-1; TRBD2 matches 9 bases. V shed 4 bases and J 3 bases; nucleotides not matched to a gene: 4. Germline V gene sequence: CDR1 SGHTA, CDR2 FQGNSA. CDR3 length: 15 amino acids. The CDR3, as DNA: TGTGCCAGCAGCTCCGGGACTAGCAGCTACAATGAGCAGTTCTTC. Protein sequence: CASSSGTSSYNEQFF.

The CDR3 sequence: CASSSDWGGSGEKLFF. CDR3 nucleotide sequence: TGTGCCAGCAGCTCGGATTGGGGGGGTTCAGGTGAAAAACTGTTTTTT. The chain has TRBV5-5 and TRBJ1-4; D possibly corresponds to TRBD1 (5 bases). The germline V and J ends were trimmed by 3 bases and 7 bases, with 19 bases remaining between them. CDR3 length: 16 residues. Germline V gene sequence: CDR1 SGHKS, CDR2 YYEKEE (reference sequence).

About this clone: This CDR3 is also generated by other DNA sequences in the sample. The gene calls are TRBV18 and TRBJ2-3, with 7 bases matching TRBD1. CDR3 size: 14 residues. V gave up 6 bases and J gave up 1 base; unmatched junction bases: 4. Per the germline V gene, CDR1 is KGHSH and CDR2 is LQKENI. This CDR3 is CASSPGTGTDTQYF. DNA for the CDR3: TGTGCCAGCTCCCCCGGGACAGGCACAGATACGCAGTATTTT.

This clone has just one count. The chain uses TRBV5-1 and TRBJ2-1; 8 positions agree with TRBD1. V shed 3 bases, J shed 7 bases, and the junction held 6 bases outside the gene matches. Germline assignment: CDR1 SGHRS and CDR2 YFSETQ. CDR3 size: 14 residues. The CDR3 region is CASSSGQGGNEQFF. CDR3 nucleotides: TGCGCCAGCAGCTCAGGACAGGGTGGAAATGAGCAGTTCTTC.

The chain joins TRBV9 to TRBJ1-2; 8 nucleotides line up with TRBD1. This CDR3 spans 16 amino acids. Germline V gene data show CDR1 as SGDLS and CDR2 as YYNGEE. The V gene end was trimmed by 0 bases and the J gene end by 3 bases; junction bases not matched to a gene: 7. In DNA, the CDR3 is TGTGCCAGCAGCGTAGCTTGGACAGGGTTATACTATGGCTACACCTTC. Translated, it gives CASSVAWTGLYYGYTF.

The chain links TRBV5-6 to TRBJ1-1; D not certain. Trimming took 3 bases from V and 10 from J, leaving 13 bases between them. Germline V gives CDR1 SGHDT, CDR2 YYEEEE. The CDR3 covers 12 residues. The CDR3 loop is CASSSPTYGAFF. The CDR3 DNA sequence: TGTGCCAGCAGCTCCCCCACCTACGGAGCTTTCTTT.